The T cell receptor (beta chain) under discussion was sequenced for a study of cytomegalovirus exposure and HLA in healthy donors. General study results and limits: In terms of immune exposure information, only CMV serostatus was available.

Looked up from germline, CDR1 is PRHDT and CDR2 is FYEKMQ (reference sequence). V lost 5 bases, J lost 3 bases, and 5 bases stayed unmatched. This CDR3 is 14 amino acids long. Worth noting for this clone: Its target is not known.

Primers for the PCR totalled 60 Vbeta and 13 Jbeta. Measured with immunoSEQ multiplex PCR; TCRdb has only the in-frame clones, and not every one. Among 120,000 or so clones listed, approximately 80% were seen once. The specimen sequenced was PBMCs. The sequence came from a male donor in good health and CMV-seronegative. The chain combines TRBV13 with TRBJ2-7; TRBD1 agrees at 9 bases. The CDR3 is CASSLRQGDYEQYF. DNA of the CDR3: TGTGCCAGCAGCCTAAGACAGGGGGACTACGAGCAGTACTTC.